This T cell receptor (beta chain) was obtained from a study of shared clonotypes between healthy human individuals (TCRdb year 2020). Background for the entire study: Three men and a couple of women, aged 18 to 49 years, made up the cohort. For each donor, CD4 naive and CD4 memory were each given three plates, CD8 naive was given two plates, and CD8 memory was given one plate. To estimate repertoire size and how much clonotype sharing occurs between individuals, the study deeply sequenced the blood TCR repertoires of five healthy adults. To increase sequencing depth and limit assay-specific biases, different laboratories used diverse techniques to prepare libraries and sequence TCR repertoires. Each donor's leukapheresis produced roughly between roughly 0.85 and 10 billion PBMCs.

Using the deep immunoSEQ assay, TCR CDR3 regions were amplified from genomic DNA by multiplex PCR. Extracted genomic DNA from each cell subset was spread evenly across all wells of several immunoSEQ 96-well plates, with each plate serving as a replicate. For sorted subsets, each replicate PCR was loaded with 200 to 250 ng genomic DNA, equivalent to 30,000 or so T cell genomes. Purified libraries were measured with a Qubit 3.0 fluorometer, size-checked on a Bioanalyzer 2100, and measured again with the KAPA Library Quantification kit. Every immunoSEQ 96-well plate was sequenced on a dedicated single-read 150-cycle Illumina NextSeq 550 flow cell. Per the original workflow: The immunoSEQ output contained only junctional sequences without quality scores, so filtering could not match that applied to full-length reads. Sequences were annotated with PyIR, a Python wrapper for IgBLAST v1.9, and V/J genes and CDR3 were assigned using IMGT germline references. Reads with weak V/J assignments (E-value above 1e-6), missing CDR3, stop codons, out-of-frame junctions, or ambiguous translated residues were removed. V3J clonotypes were defined as sequences sharing an identical inferred V gene, J gene, and CDR3 amino acid sequence. The percentage overlap between two repertoires was calculated by dividing the number of shared unique clonotypes by the size of the smaller repertoire. RTK rarefaction, the Chao1 estimator, and Recon v2.1 estimates of unobserved clonotypes were used to assess repertoire richness. Generation probabilities were computed with OLGA for all TCRbeta clonotypes obtained by the gDNA method from a handful of donors. TCRdb mirrors the immuneACCESS table, restricted to in-frame sequences. Some clones are absent from its copies; in checked studies, under half trace to an unresolved V gene, and the reason for the others is unknown. The D gene and trimming were derived from the DNA, and the V and J assignments and clone size from that table. Counted in this sample were 900,000 to 1,200,000 clones; 78% of them appeared once. 0.5% to 0.65% of the sample lies in the top ten.

Concerning this clone: What this receptor recognizes is not known. Nothing much larger sits one base from this clone, and base qualities are not available.

The donors were healthy, HIV-negative adults who had no recently reported acute infections or vaccinations. All donors were Caucasian adults living in Nashville, Tennessee, USA. Magnetic negative selection was used to enrich CD4+ T cells, after which naive cells were positively selected on CD45RA and the negative fraction became the memory subset. Blood was collected by leukapheresis, and PBMCs were isolated by Ficoll-Histopaque density gradient centrifugation and then cryopreserved in liquid nitrogen vapor phase. Purity and quantity of every magnetically sorted T cell population were checked by analytical flow cytometry. From each sorted fraction, genomic DNA was isolated and quantified by UV absorbance on a Nanodrop 2000c. From cysteine to phenylalanine, the CDR3 is 14 amino acids long. Just CDR3 DNA is preserved here, 42 bases in frame from base 1. At the junction V is shortened by 5 bases and J by 4 bases, with 14 bases in between. Based on the germline V gene, the CDR1 and CDR2 sequences are MNHEY and SVGAGI.

The full study reports these points: Sampling was restricted to blood, and TCR repertoires in tissue are likely to differ from TCR repertoires in blood. Based on pairwise subsampling, the degree of clonotype sharing among donors was expected to be affected by sequencing depth. Sharing across a few donors was observed for about 5% of naive CD4, over 3% of naive CD8, over 2% of memory CD4, and about 0.4% of memory CD8 clonotypes. Incomplete sequencing was indicated by rarefaction of sorted-subset datasets, despite the large sequencing depth. The genetic and exposure-history diversity represented was limited by the small number of donors. Compared with non-shared clonotypes, clonotypes shared by all four sorted-subset donors had higher generation probabilities. Naive subsets generally had larger estimated clonotype richness than memory subsets.

This sequence uses TRBV6-5 and TRBJ1-1; TRBD1 is possibly the D segment (6 matching bases). Sequencing used memory CD4+ T cells from PBMCs. The cell subset or site label, as the study defines it: CD45RA-negative fraction. This clonotype originated in a man younger than 35 in good health. Some clones in this sample may be carry-over from other donors' samples. The DNA is as follows: TGTGCCAGCAGTAACCGGGACACTGTCACTGAAGCTTTCTTT. Its coded protein is CASSNRDTVTEAFF.